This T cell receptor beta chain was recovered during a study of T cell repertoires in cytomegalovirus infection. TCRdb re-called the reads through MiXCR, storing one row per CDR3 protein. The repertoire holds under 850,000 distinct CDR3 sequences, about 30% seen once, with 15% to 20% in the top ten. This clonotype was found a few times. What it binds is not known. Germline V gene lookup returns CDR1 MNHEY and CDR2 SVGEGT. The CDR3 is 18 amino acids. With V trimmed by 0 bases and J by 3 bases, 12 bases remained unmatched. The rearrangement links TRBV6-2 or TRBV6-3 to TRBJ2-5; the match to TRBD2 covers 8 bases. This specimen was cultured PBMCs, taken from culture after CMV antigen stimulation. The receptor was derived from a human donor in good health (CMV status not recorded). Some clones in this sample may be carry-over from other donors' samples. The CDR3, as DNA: TGTGCCAGCAGTTACTCCTGGACTAGCCGATGGGAGGAAGAGACCCAGTACTTC. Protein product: CASSYSWTSRWEEETQYF.